Listed below are T cell receptor beta chains from one sample, sequenced in a study of monozygotic twins with inflammatory bowel disease. Using the 5' RACE reads, TCRdb records one entry per CDR3 protein without DNA. This table lists approximately 380,000 distinct CDR3 sequences. Input material: blood. The origin of the receptors is a human donor with ulcerative colitis or Crohn's disease, or a healthy co-twin of an affected twin (not recorded which). Both conserved end residues are part of each CDR3.

TRBV27	TRBJ2-3	CASSLMRGAVSDTQYF
TRBV4-2	TRBJ2-3	CASSQELPTGLNTDTQYF
TRBV5-7	TRBJ2-7	CASSSYLTGAGGEQYF
TRBV29-1	TRBJ2-7	CSVERENTYEQYF
TRBV5-4	TRBJ2-5	CASSPEGLAEETQYF
TRBV12-3/TRBV12-4	TRBJ2-5	CAGSLMKETQYF
TRBV3-1	TRBJ1-1	CASSKGRGLRDTEAFF
TRBV29-1	TRBJ2-3	CSGSSGTGKDTQYF
TRBV19	TRBJ2-3	CASSISGPDTQYF
TRBV4-1	TRBJ2-3	CASSPAAGYTDTQYF
TRBV4-1	TRBJ1-1	CASSQFQGRNTEAFF
TRBV6-2/TRBV6-3	TRBJ2-3	CASSPRGGDTDTQYF
TRBV20-1	TRBJ2-7	CSARAQSGEQYF
TRBV5-5	TRBJ2-1	CASSPGTGGYNEQFF
TRBV15	TRBJ2-5	CATSRERPQETQYF
TRBV12-3/TRBV12-4	TRBJ1-5	CASSSDRIYSNQPQHF
TRBV7-9	TRBJ2-3	CASSLGGSRGGTDTQYF
TRBV20-1	TRBJ1-3	CSARDPAGTISGNTIYF
TRBV12-3/TRBV12-4	TRBJ2-7	CASTLQNYEQYF
TRBV5-1	TRBJ1-1	CASSLTGQNTEAFF
TRBV29-1	TRBJ2-1	CSAQAYNEQFF
TRBV7-9	TRBJ2-7	CASSLISSYEQYF
TRBV5-1	TRBJ2-3	CASSPGLLAGRTDTQYF
TRBV7-2	TRBJ2-7	CASRSGGYSYEQYF
TRBV7-2	TRBJ2-3	CASSLVMGADTQYF
TRBV19	TRBJ2-5	CASSGGRVKVETQYF
TRBV30	TRBJ1-1	CAWQRGMGTEAFF
TRBV20-1	TRBJ2-1	CSARNRQGPYNEQFF
TRBV4-3	TRBJ2-1	CASSQDLETSGDSYNEQFF
TRBV29-1	TRBJ2-1	CSVGNREDSEQFF
TRBV9	TRBJ2-2	CASSRQTGGFTGELFF
TRBV6-4	TRBJ2-3	CASSDLAGGPLDTQYF
TRBV7-2	TRBJ2-1	CASSPIDRVIQFF
TRBV6-2/TRBV6-3	TRBJ2-3	CASSYLEMGRTDTQYF
TRBV24-1	TRBJ2-7	CATSDSVGAYEQYF
TRBV6-5	TRBJ2-4	CASSYSRAGTQYF
TRBV7-9	TRBJ1-4	CASSLPGTGRDEKLFF
TRBV7-6	TRBJ2-1	CASNPVGGSYNEQFF
TRBV11-2	TRBJ1-6	CASSTRDIYNSPLHF
TRBV7-2	TRBJ1-4	CASSLDRRTTNEKLFF
TRBV7-9	TRBJ1-6	CASSPENSPLHF
TRBV9	TRBJ2-7	CASSAGELSPEQYF
TRBV7-2	TRBJ1-5	CASSLGGGPHF
TRBV7-9	TRBJ2-2	CAGLGQVNTGELFF
TRBV20-1	TRBJ2-1	CSARLGLFNNEQFF
TRBV5-1	TRBJ2-2	CASSLMGLANTGELFF
TRBV5-6	TRBJ2-4	CASSLSKDLAKNIQYF
TRBV3-1	TRBJ1-2	CASSYWSDQDGYTF
TRBV6-6	TRBJ1-6	CASYPRGDSPLHF